Shown below are 10 T cell receptor beta chains from a single sample sequenced in a study of technical replicates of blood from a few donors. TCRdb's copy holds only in-frame clones and misses some; the assay was immunoSEQ multiplex PCR. Of about 84,000 clones listed, roughly 93% are singletons. Sequencing used T cells isolated from PBMCs. The origin of the receptors is a human donor in good health.

CDR3 residues: CASRRDSNEQFF. DNA of the CDR3: TGTGCCAGCAGGAGGGACAGTAATGAGCAGTTCTTC. The rearrangement joins TRBV6-1 to TRBJ2-1, with 7 bases identical to TRBD1. The CDR3 consists of 12 residues. Trimming cost V 6 bases and J 7 bases; bases outside gene matches: 3. Germline CDR1 is MNHNS and CDR2 is SASEGT.

As DNA, the CDR3 is TGTGCCACCAGCAGGCCGGGACAGATGACCTACGAGCAGTACTTC. Protein sequence: CATSRPGQMTYEQYF. The chain links TRBV15 to TRBJ2-7; 7 bases match TRBD1. The junction had 7 bases not matched to a gene; V was cut back by 3 bases and J by 2 bases. The CDR3 runs 15 residues. CDR1 and CDR2 from the germline V gene are LNHNV and YYDKDF (reference sequence).

V usage is TRBV20-1 and J usage is TRBJ2-7; D call uncertain. This CDR3 has 11 amino acids. Germline lookup yields CDR1 DFQATT and CDR2 SNEGSKA (reference sequence). The V gene lost 7 bases and the J gene lost 5 bases, with 12 bases spanning the gap. CDR3 amino acids: CSVPRSDEQYF. The CDR3 DNA is TGCAGTGTTCCTCGGTCCGACGAGCAGTACTTC.

V is TRBV6-1 and J is TRBJ2-7; D not resolved. Trimming took off 0 bases at V and 1 base at J, with 16 bases between the two ends. The length of the CDR3 is 17 residues. Germline loops: CDR1 MNHNS, CDR2 SASEGT. CDR3 region: CASSEAPFTSGSYEQYF. Here the CDR3 DNA reads TGTGCCAGCAGTGAAGCCCCCTTCACCTCCGGTTCCTACGAGCAGTACTTC.

CDR3 in amino acids: CASSFRSSNQPQHF. For the CDR3, the DNA is TGTGCCAGCAGTTTTAGATCTAGCAATCAGCCCCAGCATTTT. V usage is TRBV27 and J usage is TRBJ1-5; the D is unclear. Trimming stripped 3 bases from V and 0 bases from J, with 6 bases between. From germline, CDR1 is MNHEY and CDR2 SMNVEV (reference sequence). CDR3 length equals 14 residues.

V gene TRBV7-6 combines with J gene TRBJ2-7, with 12 positions matching TRBD1. V dropped 5 bases and J dropped 12; count of bases not matched to a gene: 8. Germline assignment: CDR1 SGHVS and CDR2 FNYEAQ. The CDR3 covers 13 residues. CDR3 protein: CASSAGTGGVGYF. The CDR3 DNA reads as TGTGCCAGCAGCGCCGGGACAGGGGGCGTTGGGTACTTC.

The chain carries TRBV7-9 and TRBJ2-1, with 8 bases fitting TRBD2. The CDR3 spans 13 residues. After removal of 5 bases from V and 10 bases from J, the junction contained 7 bases not matched to a gene. CDR1 SEHNR and CDR2 FQNEAQ come from the germline V gene (reference sequence). Here the CDR3 reads CASSRYSGNEQFF. For the CDR3, the DNA is TGTGCCAGCAGCCGTTATAGCGGGAACGAGCAGTTCTTC.

The V call is TRBV4-1, the J call TRBJ2-5; 7 bases are shared with TRBD1. There are 16 residues in the CDR3. Looked up from germline, CDR1 is MGHRA and CDR2 is YSYEKL. With 4 bases clipped from V and 2 bases from J, the junction kept 10 bases outside the gene matches. The chain's CDR3 is CASSPRDRALQETQYF. Here the CDR3 DNA reads TGCGCCAGCAGCCCCAGAGACAGGGCACTTCAAGAGACCCAGTACTTC.

This chain connects TRBV5-1 to TRBJ1-4; D is unclear. CDR1 is SGHRS, CDR2 YFSETQ, per germline. This CDR3 comprises 15 residues. Trimming removed 5 bases at V and 0 bases at J, with 11 bases between. DNA of the CDR3: TGCGCCAGCAGAATGACATCCTCAACTAATGAAAAACTGTTTTTT. Protein: CASRMTSSTNEKLFF.

The chain recombines TRBV5-1 with TRBJ1-3, with TRBD1 matching 9 bases. This CDR3 has 15 residues. Germline values: CDR1 SGHRS, CDR2 YFSETQ. V was pared by 0 bases and J by 2 bases, with 0 bases of the junction left unmatched. The CDR3 loop reads CASSLGDRAGNTIYF. CDR3 in DNA: TGCGCCAGCAGCTTGGGGGACAGGGCTGGAAACACCATATATTTT.